A single sample is the source of the 18 T cell receptor beta chains below, sequenced in a study. TCRdb redid the calling of the RT-PCR reads with MiXCR, one entry per CDR3 protein. The table has about 680,000 distinct CDR3 sequences, about 14% seen once. The sample comprised memory CD4+ T cells from blood. The receptors were gathered from a female donor in good health, serving as a healthy control.

This chain uses TRBV6-1 with TRBJ1-5, with TRBD1 as a possible D gene (6 bases). Per the germline V gene, CDR1 is MNHNS and CDR2 is SASEGT. V lost 6 bases to trimming and J lost 4 bases, with 16 bases between them. The CDR3 spans 15 residues. DNA for the CDR3: TGTGCCAGCAGCCGTGGGGGGGCCCTAAATCAGCCCCAGCATTTT. Amino acids: CASSRGGALNQPQHF.

V gene TRBV28 combines with J gene TRBJ1-2; 7 positions agree with TRBD1. The length of the CDR3 is 14 residues. V gave up 2 bases and J gave up 8 bases; unmatched junction bases: 8. Looked up from germline, CDR1 is MDHEN and CDR2 is SYDVKM. The CDR3 nucleotides read TGTGCCAGCAGTTTACAGCAGGGGGGGAAAGGCTACACCTTC. Residues: CASSLQQGGKGYTF.

This clonotype has a count of ten or more. The gene calls are TRBV29-1 and TRBJ1-5; 9 bases align to TRBD1. Per germline, CDR1 SQVTM and CDR2 ANQGSEA. With 6 bases clipped from V and 9 bases from J, the junction kept 9 bases outside the gene matches. The CDR3 totals 13 residues. The CDR3 nucleotides read TGCAGCGTGACAGGGGGAGCAGTAGGGCCCCAGCATTTT. Translation: CSVTGGAVGPQHF.

This clonotype was picked up a small number of times. As DNA, the CDR3 is TGCAGTGCTAGACCAGCGGGGTACGAGCAGTACTTC. It is translated as CSARPAGYEQYF. The gene calls are TRBV20-1 and TRBJ2-7, with 7 bases aligning to TRBD2. This CDR3 contains 12 residues. Germline assignment: CDR1 DFQATT and CDR2 SNEGSKA (reference sequence). The junction had 2 bases not matched to a gene; V was cut back by 2 bases and J by 4 bases.

This clonotype was seen many times. The chain is built from TRBV12-3 or TRBV12-4 and TRBJ1-2; D might be TRBD1 (5 bases). The germline V and J ends were trimmed by 6 bases and 3 bases, with 11 bases remaining between them. This CDR3 is 13 amino acids long. In nucleotides, the CDR3 is TGTGCCAGCAGCTGGGGCACAGACTATGGCTACACCTTC. Residues: CASSWGTDYGYTF.

CDR3 nucleotides: TGCAGTGCTAGCGGTCAGGGGGATTCACCCCTCCACTTT. Its protein is CSASGQGDSPLHF. The rearrangement uses TRBV20-1 and TRBJ1-6; 7 nucleotides match TRBD1. The CDR3 covers 13 residues. Germline CDR1 DFQATT, CDR2 SNEGSKA (reference sequence). The J segment lost 8 bases and the V segment lost 3 bases, leaving 4 bases of the junction unmatched.

This clonotype was detected ten times or more. J is TRBJ1-4 and V is TRBV5-1, with D possibly matching TRBD1 (6 bases). V lost 5 bases, J lost 8 bases, and 19 bases lay in between. CDR1 is SGHRS and CDR2 is YFSETQ in the germline V gene. The CDR3 contains 15 residues. The DNA for the CDR3 is TGCGCCAGCAGAACCGGCGACAGGCAAGAGGAAAAACTGTTTTTT. This translates into CASRTGDRQEEKLFF. Together with reference TRBV5-1 and TRBJ1-4, the CDR3 gives the full variable domain: KAGVTQTPRYLIKTRGQQVTLSCSPISGHRSVSWYQQTPGQGLQFLFEYFSETQRNKGNFPGRFSGRQFSNSRSEMNVSTLELGDSALYLCASRTGDRQEEKLFFGSGTQLSVL.

This clonotype was detected many times. V and J are TRBV5-5 and TRBJ1-2; TRBD1 aligns across 11 bases. V shed 3 bases and J 3 bases; nucleotides not matched to a gene: 1. This CDR3 has 14 residues. CDR1 is SGHKS and CDR2 is YYEKEE in the germline V gene (reference sequence). The CDR3 DNA reads TGTGCCAGCAGCTGGACAGGGGGCTACTATGGCTACACCTTC. This translates into CASSWTGGYYGYTF.

This clonotype has at least ten counts. This chain joins TRBV10-3 and TRBJ2-5; no firm D call. This CDR3 spans 12 amino acids. The V end was cut by 3 bases, the J end by 1 base, with 3 bases between. Per germline, CDR1 ENHRY and CDR2 SYGVKD. CDR3 loop: CAISEVQETQYF. The CDR3 DNA reads TGTGCCATCAGTGAAGTCCAAGAGACCCAGTACTTC.

In this sample, this clonotype turned up many times. The chain is built from TRBV7-2 and TRBJ1-5; D is unclear. Trimming pared 5 bases from V and 5 bases from J, leaving 10 bases between. The CDR3 has 13 amino acids. Germline lookup yields CDR1 SGHTA and CDR2 FQGNSA. CDR3 bases: TGTGCCAGCAGCGGGCAGAGAGATCAGCCCCAGCATTTT. Protein sequence: CASSGQRDQPQHF.

This clonotype was seen ten or more times. The V call is TRBV5-1, the J call TRBJ2-7; unclear D gene. The CDR3 consists of 13 residues. The V end was cut by 0 bases, the J end by 6 bases, with 10 bases between. CDR1 is SGHRS and CDR2 is YFSETQ in the germline V gene. Here the CDR3 reads CASSLAGTPEQYF. The CDR3 nucleotides read TGCGCCAGCAGCTTGGCCGGAACTCCCGAGCAGTACTTC.

The chain combines TRBV4-3 with TRBJ2-5; possible D gene TRBD2, 7 bases. Germline V CDR1 and CDR2: LGHNA, YSLEER. Between the trimmed V and J ends, which lost 0 bases and 5 bases, there was a span of 16 bases. The CDR3 length is 16 residues. CDR3 amino acids: CASSQEYRGRGETQYF. CDR3 DNA: TGCGCCAGCAGCCAAGAGTACCGGGGGCGGGGGGAGACCCAGTACTTC.

This clonotype occurred many times. This rearrangement joins TRBV12-3 or TRBV12-4 to TRBJ1-2; D gene ambiguous. The CDR3 has 12 amino acids. The V and J ends lost 5 bases and 7 bases respectively, with 11 bases between them. CDR3 sequence (DNA): TGTGCCAGCAGTCCCGGAGGAAGTGGCTACACCTTC. It is translated as CASSPGGSGYTF.

The chain combines TRBV28 with TRBJ1-5; the D is unclear. CDR3 length equals 13 residues. CDR1 is MDHEN, CDR2 SYDVKM, per germline. V was clipped by 7 bases and J by 7 bases, with 14 bases between them. CDR3 DNA sequence: TGTGCCAGCACCCGGGGTGGGGTACAGCCCCAGCATTTT. It translates to CASTRGGVQPQHF. Filled out from reference TRBV28 and TRBJ1-5, the complete variable domain reads DVKVTQSSRYLVKRTGEKVFLECVQDMDHENMFWYRQDPGLGLRLIYFSYDVKMKEKGDIPEGYSVSREKKERFSLILESASTNQTSMYLCASTRGGVQPQHFGDGTRLSIL.

The chain uses TRBV7-9 and TRBJ2-1; D may correspond to TRBD1 or TRBD2 (6 bases each). Germline V gene data show CDR1 as SEHNR and CDR2 as FQNEAQ (reference sequence). V lost 5 bases to trimming and J lost 0 bases, with 8 bases between them. The CDR3 consists of 14 residues. CDR3 coding DNA: TGTGCCAGCAGCGAGGGGGGCTCCTACAATGAGCAGTTCTTC. Its protein product is CASSEGGSYNEQFF.

The chain joins TRBV11-1 to TRBJ1-1; TRBD1 matches at 8 bases. V lost 5 bases and J lost 2; bases outside the gene matches: 16. Per the germline V gene, CDR1 is SGHAT and CDR2 is FQDESV (reference sequence). CDR3 length: 18 amino acids. CDR3 DNA sequence: TGTGCCAGCAGCCCCAGGGTGGCAGGGGGCGCGGTTAACACTGAAGCTTTCTTT. Amino acid sequence: CASSPRVAGGAVNTEAFF. The whole variable domain, remainder taken from reference TRBV11-1 and TRBJ1-1, is EAEVAQSPRYKITEKSQAVAFWCDPISGHATLYWYRQILGQGPELLVQFQDESVVDDSQLPKDRFSAERLKGVDSTLKIQPAELGDSAMYLCASSPRVAGGAVNTEAFFGQGTRLTVV.

This clonotype came up a few times. The rearrangement uses TRBV9 and TRBJ2-3, with 7 nucleotides matching TRBD1. CDR3 length equals 16 residues. The germline V gene encodes CDR1 SGDLS and CDR2 YYNGEE. The V gene end was trimmed by 4 bases and the J gene end by 2 bases; junction bases not matched to a gene: 10. The CDR3 loop reads CASSPRDSQTTDTQYF. The CDR3 DNA is TGTGCCAGCAGCCCCCGGGACAGCCAAACCACAGATACGCAGTATTTT.

The V gene is TRBV7-2, the J gene TRBJ2-7, with 7 bases aligning to TRBD2. Germline V gene lookup returns CDR1 SGHTA and CDR2 FQGNSA. The CDR3 is 15 residues long. V was pared by 3 bases and J by 2 bases, with 7 bases of the junction left unmatched. CDR3 loop: CASSFSLAQPYEQYF. The CDR3 nucleotides are TGTGCCAGCAGCTTTTCACTAGCGCAACCCTACGAGCAGTACTTC.